The T cell receptor (beta chain) described here comes from a study of blood T cells in healthy people across ages. Study-level points and caveats: Researchers judged that diversity estimates from one million T cells fell short of true values. A roughly linear age-dependent decrease characterized TCR beta diversity per million T cells.

The authors ran a second PCR of about 6 to 11 cycles using a sample-barcoded 5' primer and a J-beta primer mix. A single record per CDR3 protein comes from TCRdb applying MiXCR to the 5' RACE reads. Found here are about 970,000 distinct CDR3 sequences, roughly half of them singletons; the top ten hold 20% to 25%. A note on this clonotype: Its specificity is not known.

V lost 0 bases and J lost 8, with 8 bases in between. Per the germline V gene, CDR1 is LGHNA and CDR2 is YSLEER. The CDR3 runs to 14 residues. The sample comprised blood. The receptor was isolated from a woman in her sixties or seventies in good health. The chain uses TRBV4-3 and TRBJ2-6, with D tentatively TRBD1 (5 bases). CDR3 loop: CASSQDRVTNVLTF. In DNA form, the CDR3 reads TGCGCCAGCAGCCAAGACAGGGTAACCAACGTCCTGACTTTC.